What follows are 22 T cell receptor beta chains derived from one specimen sequenced in a study of blood T cell repertoires in COVID-19. Generated by immunoSEQ multiplex PCR, the TCRdb table keeps only in-frame clones and is missing some. The data contain hundreds of thousands of clones, more than 75% of them singletons. Sequencing input: peripheral blood. These receptors all stem from a man between 65 and 85 years old with acute or convalescent COVID-19.

This clone was observed a single time. V usage is TRBV10-3 and J usage is TRBJ2-5; TRBD2 matches at 11 bases. Germline-derived CDR1 and CDR2 are ENHRY and SYGVKD. The CDR3 sequence is 17 residues long. With V trimmed by 0 bases and J by 3 bases, 6 bases remained unmatched. The CDR3 region has the DNA TGTGCCATCAGTGAGTCGACGCAGACTAGCGGGAAAGAGACCCAGTACTTC. It encodes CAISESTQTSGKETQYF.

This chain links TRBV7-3 with TRBJ2-5; the match to TRBD1 covers 8 bases. This CDR3 contains 15 residues. CDR1 SGHTA and CDR2 FQGTGA come from the germline V gene. With 1 base clipped from V and 2 bases from J, the junction kept 3 bases outside the gene matches. In DNA form, the CDR3 reads TGTGCCAGCAGCTTAAGGGGACAGGTACAAGAGACCCAGTACTTC. It encodes CASSLRGQVQETQYF.

The rearrangement joins TRBV15 to TRBJ2-7; D possibly corresponds to TRBD1 (5 bases). The V and J ends lost 3 bases and 4 bases respectively, with 16 bases between them. The germline gives CDR1 LNHNV, CDR2 YYDKDF (reference sequence). This CDR3 contains 15 residues. The CDR3 DNA reads as TGTGCCACCAGCAGCTCAGGGTTTAAGGGGTACGAGCAGTACTTC. It codes for CATSSSGFKGYEQYF.

This clone has only a few counts. Mismatch with germline at one junction end may stem from a read error. V usage is TRBV3-1 (or the pseudogene TRBV3-2) and J usage is TRBJ1-4; TRBD1 is a possible D gene (6 bases). The CDR3 is 15 amino acids. CDR1 and CDR2 from the germline V gene are LGHDT and YNNKEL (reference sequence). CDR3 nucleotide sequence: TGTGCCAGCAGCGAAGACAGGAACCGTAATGAAAAACTGTTTTTT. This encodes CASSEDRNRNEKLFF.

The chain links TRBV5-4 to TRBJ1-2; 8 bases are shared with TRBD1. This CDR3 spans 13 amino acids. The germline V gene encodes CDR1 SGHNT and CDR2 YYREEE (reference sequence). V lost 4 bases to trimming and J lost 8 bases; unmatched junction nucleotides: 7. The CDR3 region has the DNA TGTGCCAGCAGCCCCCGACAGGGGATCGGCTACACCTTC. It specifies CASSPRQGIGYTF.

This clone was seen once. This chain connects TRBV3-1 (or the pseudogene TRBV3-2) to TRBJ2-1; D might be TRBD1 (5 bases). Germline-derived CDR1 and CDR2 are LGHDT and YNNKEL (reference sequence). The CDR3 is made up of 16 amino acids. Trimming pared 4 bases from V and 6 bases from J, leaving 19 bases between. DNA for the CDR3: TGTGCCAGCAGCCCCATGTTGGGCACAGGCCCCAATGAGCAGTTCTTC. It yields the protein CASSPMLGTGPNEQFF.

As for this clone: This specimen includes other DNA sequences encoding the same CDR3. This sequence joins TRBV19 and TRBJ1-5; no clear D. Trimming shortened V by 2 bases and J by 4 bases, and 9 bases separated the two germline ends. This CDR3 is 14 amino acids long. Germline CDR1 and CDR2: LNHDA and SQIVND (reference sequence). The CDR3 nucleotides read TGTGCCAGTAGTATACGCGGATTAAATCAGCCCCAGCATTTT. Protein sequence: CASSIRGLNQPQHF.

This clone was detected only once. The chain carries TRBV6-2 or TRBV6-3 and TRBJ2-7; D is perhaps TRBD1 (7 bases). The CDR3 sequence is 14 residues long. The V end was cut by 4 bases, the J end by 1 base, with 11 bases between. The V gene's germline CDR1 is MNHEY and CDR2 SVGEGT. The CDR3 sequence: CASSWTGLSYEQYF. Written as DNA, the CDR3 is TGTGCCAGCAGTTGGACAGGACTATCCTACGAGCAGTACTTC.

V and J are TRBV19 and TRBJ2-1, with 7 bases identical to TRBD1. Losses at the gene ends were 4 bases for V and 7 bases for J; bases not matched to a gene: 7. Germline-derived CDR1 and CDR2 are LNHDA and SQIVND (reference sequence). CDR3 length equals 14 residues. CDR3 bases: TGTGCCAGTAGTAAACAGGGGCGTACGAATGAGCAGTTCTTC. It specifies CASSKQGRTNEQFF.

The J gene is TRBJ2-3, the V gene TRBV7-8; 12 bases align to TRBD2. Germline values: CDR1 SGHVS, CDR2 FQNEAQ. This CDR3 comprises 16 residues. The J segment lost 2 bases and the V segment lost 5 bases, leaving 5 bases of the junction unmatched. The CDR3 loop reads CASSTRLAGVTDTQYF. The CDR3 DNA is TGTGCCAGCAGCACCCGACTAGCGGGAGTCACAGATACGCAGTATTTT.

The rearrangement links TRBV15 to TRBJ2-7, with D possibly being TRBD2 (6 bases). CDR1 LNHNV and CDR2 YYDKDF come from the germline V gene (reference sequence). The CDR3 consists of 15 residues. Trimming stripped 0 bases from V and 3 bases from J, with 12 bases between. The CDR3, as DNA: TGTGCCACCAGCAGAGACCCCGGGCGGGACTACGAGCAGTACTTC. Amino acids: CATSRDPGRDYEQYF.

V and J are TRBV6-5 and TRBJ1-2; D gene uncertain. V gave up 7 bases and J gave up 4 bases, with 10 bases separating them. This CDR3 has 12 amino acids. Germline loops: CDR1 MNHEY, CDR2 SVGAGI. The CDR3 sequence is CASTRDSYGYTF. CDR3 sequence (DNA): TGTGCCAGCACCAGAGACTCCTATGGCTACACCTTC.

The chain is built from TRBV28 and TRBJ1-3; 12 bases are a match to TRBD1. Per germline, CDR1 MDHEN and CDR2 SYDVKM. J lost 3 bases, V lost 6 bases, and 9 bases had no gene match. This CDR3 is 17 amino acids long. Here the CDR3 reads CASRLSGTGGFGNTIYF. CDR3 nucleotides: TGTGCCAGCAGACTCTCCGGGACAGGGGGCTTTGGAAACACCATATATTTT.

The rearrangement joins TRBV9 to TRBJ2-7, with D possibly TRBD1 on 6 matching bases. The CDR3 sequence is 13 residues long. The germline V gene has CDR1 SGDLS and CDR2 YYNGEE. The V gene lost 4 bases and the J gene lost 6 bases, with 14 bases spanning the gap. This chain's CDR3 is CASSPTTGREQYF. In DNA form, the CDR3 reads TGTGCCAGCAGCCCTACGACAGGCCGCGAGCAGTACTTC. Looking up the rest from reference TRBV9 and TRBJ2-7 gives the full variable domain: DSGVTQTPKHLITATGQRVTLRCSPRSGDLSVYWYQQSLDQGLQFLIQYYNGEERAKGNILERFSAQQFPDLHSELNLSSLELGDSALYFCASSPTTGREQYFGPGTRLTVT.

The V gene is TRBV28, the J gene TRBJ2-2; 9 nucleotides match TRBD1. The CDR3 totals 15 residues. The V gene's germline CDR1 is MDHEN and CDR2 SYDVKM. J lost 7 bases, V lost 8 bases, and 11 bases had no gene match. The CDR3 reads CASATTGGDNGELFF. The CDR3 DNA reads TGTGCCAGCGCTACGACAGGGGGGGATAACGGGGAGCTGTTTTTT.

This clone was counted a single time. The V gene is TRBV5-1, the J gene TRBJ2-1, with 9 bases lining up with TRBD1. Per germline, CDR1 SGHRS and CDR2 YFSETQ. This CDR3 has 14 residues. V lost 6 bases and J lost 6; bases outside the gene matches: 7. Here the CDR3 reads CASNRDRASNEQFF. The CDR3 DNA follows: TGCGCCAGCAACCGGGACAGGGCTTCCAATGAGCAGTTCTTC. Full variable domain (rest looked up from reference TRBV5-1 and TRBJ2-1): KAGVTQTPRYLIKTRGQQVTLSCSPISGHRSVSWYQQTPGQGLQFLFEYFSETQRNKGNFPGRFSGRQFSNSRSEMNVSTLELGDSALYLCASNRDRASNEQFFGPGTRLTVL.

This sequence joins TRBV4-1 and TRBJ2-2, with 8 bases identical to TRBD2. J lost 3 bases, V lost 0 bases, and 6 bases had no gene match. Germline CDR1 and CDR2: MGHRA and YSYEKL. There are 17 residues in the CDR3. DNA of the CDR3: TGCGCCAGCAGCCAAGAGGCACAGCGGGGGTACACCGGGGAGCTGTTTTTT. This gives the protein CASSQEAQRGYTGELFF.

This clone was recorded only once. V is TRBV24-1 and J is TRBJ1-1; TRBD1 agrees at 11 bases. Per the germline V gene, CDR1 is KGHDR and CDR2 is SFDVKD. The V and J ends lost 3 bases and 4 bases, in that order; junction bases with no gene match: 3. The CDR3 covers 15 residues. The CDR3 DNA is TGTGCCACCAGTGATCCCGGACAGGGGGCCACTGAAGCTTTCTTT. It specifies CATSDPGQGATEAFF.

The chain has TRBV18 and TRBJ2-7, with D uncertain. Trimming stripped 4 bases from V and 7 bases from J, with 14 bases between. Germline V gives CDR1 KGHSH, CDR2 LQKENI. The CDR3 contains 13 residues. CDR3 bases: TGTGCCAGCTCACTCTCTCCTACTCGTGAGCAGTACTTC. Residues: CASSLSPTREQYF.

The V call is TRBV7-2, the J call TRBJ1-2, with 8 bases lining up with TRBD1. The CDR3 runs to 14 residues. Trimming at V came to 5 bases and at J to 8 bases, leaving 10 bases not matched to a gene. From germline, CDR1 is SGHTA and CDR2 FQGNSA. CDR3 loop: CASSTPGGPRGYTF. CDR3 DNA: TGTGCCAGCAGCACGCCAGGGGGCCCTCGCGGCTACACCTTC.

The V gene is TRBV4-3, the J gene TRBJ1-5, with 7 bases identical to TRBD1. J lost 4 bases, V lost 4 bases, and 7 bases had no gene match. This CDR3 comprises 15 residues. Germline V CDR1 and CDR2: LGHNA, YSLEER. The CDR3 sequence: CASSLHLDRNQPQHF. CDR3 DNA sequence: TGCGCCAGCAGCCTCCATCTGGACAGGAATCAGCCCCAGCATTTT.

This clone was seen only once. The CDR3 sequence: CASSLAAGQGSSPLHF. The CDR3 region has the DNA TGCGCCAGCAGCTTGGCGGCCGGACAGGGCTCCTCACCCCTCCACTTT. The V call is TRBV5-1, the J call TRBJ1-6, with 8 positions matching TRBD1. J gave up 10 bases and V 0 bases, and 9 bases lay outside the gene matches. The CDR3 runs 16 residues. Germline CDR1 is SGHRS and CDR2 is YFSETQ.